This TCR beta chain stems from a study of cytomegalovirus exposure and HLA in healthy donors. Study observations and caveats: Follow-up analysis found HLA locus-dependent TCR association rates, highest for DRB1 and lowest for HLA-C. Exclusion applied to some V segments, including TRBV6-2 and TRBV6-3, as they were indistinguishable. A few CMV-associated chains proved CMV antigen-specific in vitro.

Samples came from healthy bone marrow donors. Trimming took off 0 bases at V and 5 bases at J, with 8 bases between the two ends. CDR1 and CDR2 (germline): SGHNT, YYREEE (reference sequence). The CDR3 covers 13 residues. Comment on this clone: Its target is not known.

13 Jbeta primers and 60 Vbeta primers were used for the PCR. This table comes from immunoSEQ multiplex PCR, and its TCRdb copy is limited to in-frame clones, with some not included. The profile shows some 200,000 clones, more than 65% of them singletons. This chain connects TRBV5-4 to TRBJ2-5, with D unclear. The material sequenced was PBMCs. The sequence was collected from a woman under 40 in good health and CMV-seronegative. The CDR3 nucleotides read TGTGCCAGCAGCTTGGGGGCCAGGGAGACCCAGTACTTC. It specifies CASSLGARETQYF.